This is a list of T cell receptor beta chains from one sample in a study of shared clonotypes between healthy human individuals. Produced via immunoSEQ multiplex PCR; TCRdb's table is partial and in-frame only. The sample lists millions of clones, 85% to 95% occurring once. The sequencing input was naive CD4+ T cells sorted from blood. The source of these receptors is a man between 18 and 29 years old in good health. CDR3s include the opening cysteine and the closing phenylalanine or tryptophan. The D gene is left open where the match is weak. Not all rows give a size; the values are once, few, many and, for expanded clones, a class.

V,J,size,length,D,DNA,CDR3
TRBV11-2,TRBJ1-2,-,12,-,TGTGCCAGCAGCTTGGCAGGGATAGGCTACACCTTC,CASSLAGIGYTF
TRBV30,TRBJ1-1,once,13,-,TGTGCCTGGAGTGTAGGTCCGGGCAGAGAAGCTTTCTTT,CAWSVGPGREAFF
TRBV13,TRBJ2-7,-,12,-,TGTGCCAGCAGCCTCTCTTCCTACGAGCAGTACTTC,CASSLSSYEQYF
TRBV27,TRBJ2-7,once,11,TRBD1,TGTGCCAGCGGGACAGCATACGAGCAGTACTTC,CASGTAYEQYF
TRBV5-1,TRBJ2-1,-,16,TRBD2,TGCGCCAGCAGCTTGGTGTCTAGCGGCCCTGGGAATGAGCAGTTCTTC,CASSLVSSGPGNEQFF
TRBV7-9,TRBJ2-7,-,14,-,TGTGCCAGCAGCCAGGGGGGACAATCCTACGAGCAGTACTTC,CASSQGGQSYEQYF
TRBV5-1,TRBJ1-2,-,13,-,TGCGCCAGCAGCGGCGACAGAAGGGTCGGCTACACCTTC,CASSGDRRVGYTF
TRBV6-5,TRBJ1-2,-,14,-,TGTGCCAGCAGTCCACTGTCCGGGGTCTATGGCTACACCTTC,CASSPLSGVYGYTF
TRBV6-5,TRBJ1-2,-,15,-,TGTGCCAGCAGTTACTCCTCGGGAGTCAACTATGGCTACACCTTC,CASSYSSGVNYGYTF
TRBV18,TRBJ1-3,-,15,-,TGTGCCAGCTCACCAGAACACCTCTCTGGAAACACCATATATTTT,CASSPEHLSGNTIYF
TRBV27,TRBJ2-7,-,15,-,TGTGCCAGCAGTTCCTACCTTACAGTATCCTACGAGCAGTACTTC,CASSSYLTVSYEQYF
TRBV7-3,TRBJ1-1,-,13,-,TGTGCCAGCAGCTTGACGGGGGGCACTGAAGCTTTCTTT,CASSLTGGTEAFF
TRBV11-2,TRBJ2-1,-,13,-,TGTGCCAGCAGCTTACTGAAGGGAAGTGAGCAGTTCTTC,CASSLLKGSEQFF
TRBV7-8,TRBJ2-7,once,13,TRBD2,TGTGCCAGCAGGACTAGCGGGAGTTACGAGCAGTACTTC,CASRTSGSYEQYF
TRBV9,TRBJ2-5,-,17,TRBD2,TGTGCCAGCAGCGTAGGACTAGCGGGAAAGTACCAAGAGACCCAGTACTTC,CASSVGLAGKYQETQYF
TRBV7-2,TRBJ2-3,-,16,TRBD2,TGTGCCAGCAGCCCTCGGTTTAGCGGGAGGACAGATACGCAGTATTTT,CASSPRFSGRTDTQYF
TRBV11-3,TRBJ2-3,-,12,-,TGTGCCAGCAGCTTAGTCTCAGATACGCAGTATTTT,CASSLVSDTQYF
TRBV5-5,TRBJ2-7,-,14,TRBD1,TGTGCCAGCAGCCCGGGACAGGGGGTCCGGGAGCAGTACTTC,CASSPGQGVREQYF
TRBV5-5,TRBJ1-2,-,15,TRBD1,TGTGCCAGCAGCTTGGTGGGCAGGGGGCCCGATGGCTACACCTTC,CASSLVGRGPDGYTF
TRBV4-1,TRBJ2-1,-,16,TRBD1,TGCGCCAGCAGCCAAGGAAGGGACAGGTCCTTTAATGAGCAGTTCTTC,CASSQGRDRSFNEQFF
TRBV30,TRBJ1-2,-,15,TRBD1,TGTGCCTGGAGTGCCGGGACAGCGACTAACTATGGCTACACCTTC,CAWSAGTATNYGYTF
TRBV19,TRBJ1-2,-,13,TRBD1,TGTGCCAGTAGTGAACAGGGGTACTATGGCTACACCTTC,CASSEQGYYGYTF
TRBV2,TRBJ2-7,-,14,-,TGTGCCAGCAGTGCTGCAGTGGGGACCTACGAGCAGTACTTC,CASSAAVGTYEQYF
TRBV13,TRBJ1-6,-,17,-,TGTGCCAGCAGCTTAGGCCTAGGAAGGGGGAGGAGTTCACCCCTCCACTTT,CASSLGLGRGRSSPLHF
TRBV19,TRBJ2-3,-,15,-,TGTGCCAGTAGTACAGCCCAGGGACGCACAGATACGCAGTATTTT,CASSTAQGRTDTQYF
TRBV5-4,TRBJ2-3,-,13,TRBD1,TGTGCCAGCAGCTCGCAGGGGGCAGATACGCAGTATTTT,CASSSQGADTQYF
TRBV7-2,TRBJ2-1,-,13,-,TGTGCCAGCAGCACCACTAGCTCCAATGAGCAGTTCTTC,CASSTTSSNEQFF
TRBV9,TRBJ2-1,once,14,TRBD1,TGTGCCAGCAGCGCCTCGACAGGGCCTAATGAGCAGTTCTTC,CASSASTGPNEQFF
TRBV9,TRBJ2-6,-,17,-,TGTGCCAGCAGCGCCTTTAAGAGGGGCTCTGGGGCCAACGTCCTGACTTTC,CASSAFKRGSGANVLTF
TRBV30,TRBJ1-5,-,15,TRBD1,TGTGCCTGGAGTGCCGGGACAGGAGTTAATCAGCCCCAGCATTTT,CAWSAGTGVNQPQHF
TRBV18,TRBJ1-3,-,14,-,TGTGCCAGCTCACCCGACAGTTCTGGAAACACCATATATTTT,CASSPDSSGNTIYF
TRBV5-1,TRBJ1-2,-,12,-,TGCGCCAGCAGCCTTTTGGGTGTGGGCTACACCTTC,CASSLLGVGYTF
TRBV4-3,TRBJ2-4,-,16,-,TGCGCCAGCAGCCAAGATATGGGCATAGCCAAAAACATTCAGTACTTC,CASSQDMGIAKNIQYF
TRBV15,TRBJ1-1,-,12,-,TGTGCCACCAGCAGAGATGTACCTGAAGCTTTCTTT,CATSRDVPEAFF
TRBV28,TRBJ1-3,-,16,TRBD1,TGTGCCAGCAGTTCACCGGGACAGGGGACTGGAAACACCATATATTTT,CASSSPGQGTGNTIYF
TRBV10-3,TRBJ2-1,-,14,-,TGTGCCAGCTTAGGAGGGACACATTACAATGAGCAGTTCTTC,CASLGGTHYNEQFF
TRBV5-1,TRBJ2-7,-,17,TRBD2,TGCGCCAGCAGCCATGAGAGCAGCGGGAGGCTCCCCTACGAGCAGTACTTC,CASSHESSGRLPYEQYF
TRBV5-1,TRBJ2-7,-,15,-,TGCGCCAGCAGCTTGGGGTGGCTTAACCCCTACGAGCAGTACTTC,CASSLGWLNPYEQYF
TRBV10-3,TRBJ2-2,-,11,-,TGTGCCATCCAGAACACCGGGGAGCTGTTTTTT,CAIQNTGELFF
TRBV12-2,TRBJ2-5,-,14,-,TGTGCAAGTCGCTTAGTCGGTGAAAAAGAGACCCAGTACTTC,CASRLVGEKETQYF
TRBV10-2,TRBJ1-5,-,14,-,TGCGCCAGCAGTGAGTCGGGGGGACGGCAGCCCCAGCATTTT,CASSESGGRQPQHF
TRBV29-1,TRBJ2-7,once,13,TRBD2,TGCAGCGTCGCAACCGGGACTAACTACGAGCAGTACTTC,CSVATGTNYEQYF
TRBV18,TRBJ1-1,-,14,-,TGTGCCAGCTCACCGGGGGTACAGGGCACTGAAGCTTTCTTT,CASSPGVQGTEAFF
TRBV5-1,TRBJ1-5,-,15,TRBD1,TGCGCCAGCAGCCCCCTGAGGCGACAGGGTCAGCCCCAGCATTTT,CASSPLRRQGQPQHF
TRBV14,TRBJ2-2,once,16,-,TGTGCCAGCAGCCAAGTACCGGGGGCGTACACCGGGGAGCTGTTTTTT,CASSQVPGAYTGELFF
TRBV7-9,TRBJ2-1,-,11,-,TGTGCCAGCAGCCCCGCCAATGAGCAGTTCTTC,CASSPANEQFF
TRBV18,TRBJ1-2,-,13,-,TGTGCCAGCTCCCCGGACAGCCTCTATGGCTACACCTTC,CASSPDSLYGYTF
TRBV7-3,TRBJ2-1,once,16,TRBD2,TGTGCCAGCAGCTTAACTTCTAGCGGGGCCTACAATGAGCAGTTCTTC,CASSLTSSGAYNEQFF
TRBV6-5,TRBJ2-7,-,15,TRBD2,TGTGCCAGCAGGCTAGGACTAGCCTTTGTCTCCGAGCAGTACTTC,CASRLGLAFVSEQYF
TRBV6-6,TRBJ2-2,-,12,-,TGTGCCAGCAGTTACGCGACCGGGGAGCTGTTTTTT,CASSYATGELFF
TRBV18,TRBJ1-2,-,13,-,TGTGCCAGCTCACCAGAGAGGCACTATGGCTACACCTTC,CASSPERHYGYTF
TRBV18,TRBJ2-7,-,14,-,TGTGCCAGCTCACCACAGGGGAGCCCCTACGAGCAGTACTTC,CASSPQGSPYEQYF
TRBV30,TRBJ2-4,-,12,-,TGTGCCTGGGCACAGGGAACGGGCATTCAGTACTTC,CAWAQGTGIQYF
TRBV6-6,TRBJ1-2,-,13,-,TGTGCCAGCAGTTATGGGGCTAACTATGGCTACACCTTC,CASSYGANYGYTF